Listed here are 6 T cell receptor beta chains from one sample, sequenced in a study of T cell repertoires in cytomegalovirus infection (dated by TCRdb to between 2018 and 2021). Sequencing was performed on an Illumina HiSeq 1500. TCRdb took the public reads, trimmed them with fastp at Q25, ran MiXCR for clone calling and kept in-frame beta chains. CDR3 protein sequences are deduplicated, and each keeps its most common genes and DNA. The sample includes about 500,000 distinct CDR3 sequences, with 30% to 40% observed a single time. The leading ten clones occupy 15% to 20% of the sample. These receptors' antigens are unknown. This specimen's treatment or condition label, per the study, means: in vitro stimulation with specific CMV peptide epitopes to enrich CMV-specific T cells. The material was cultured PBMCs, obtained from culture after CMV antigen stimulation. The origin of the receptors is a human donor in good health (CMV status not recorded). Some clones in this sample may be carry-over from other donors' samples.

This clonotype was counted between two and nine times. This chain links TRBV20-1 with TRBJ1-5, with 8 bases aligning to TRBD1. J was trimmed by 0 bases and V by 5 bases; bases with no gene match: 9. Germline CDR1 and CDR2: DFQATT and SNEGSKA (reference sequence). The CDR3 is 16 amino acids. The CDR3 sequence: CSALTGASASNQPQHF. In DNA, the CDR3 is TGCAGTGCTTTGACAGGGGCTTCGGCTAGCAATCAGCCCCAGCATTTT.

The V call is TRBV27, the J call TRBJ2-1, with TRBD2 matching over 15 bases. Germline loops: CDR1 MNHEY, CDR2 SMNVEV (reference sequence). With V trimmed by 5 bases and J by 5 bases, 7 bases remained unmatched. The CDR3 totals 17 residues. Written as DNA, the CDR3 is TGTGCCAGCAGTCGGACTAGCGGGAGGGCGTTTAACAATGAGCAGTTCTTC. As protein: CASSRTSGRAFNNEQFF.

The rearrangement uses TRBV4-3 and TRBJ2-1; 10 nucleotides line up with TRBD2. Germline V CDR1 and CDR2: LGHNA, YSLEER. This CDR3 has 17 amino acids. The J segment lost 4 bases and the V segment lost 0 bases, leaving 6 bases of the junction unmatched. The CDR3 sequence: CASSQDRETSGYNEQFF. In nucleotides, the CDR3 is TGCGCCAGCAGCCAAGATCGTGAGACTAGCGGGTACAATGAGCAGTTCTTC.

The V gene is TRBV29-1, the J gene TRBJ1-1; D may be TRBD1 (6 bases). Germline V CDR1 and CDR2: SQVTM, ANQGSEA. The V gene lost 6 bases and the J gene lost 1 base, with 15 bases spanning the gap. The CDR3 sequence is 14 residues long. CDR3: CSVPQGRRNTEAFF. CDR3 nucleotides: TGCAGCGTCCCACAGGGCCGAAGGAACACTGAAGCTTTCTTT.

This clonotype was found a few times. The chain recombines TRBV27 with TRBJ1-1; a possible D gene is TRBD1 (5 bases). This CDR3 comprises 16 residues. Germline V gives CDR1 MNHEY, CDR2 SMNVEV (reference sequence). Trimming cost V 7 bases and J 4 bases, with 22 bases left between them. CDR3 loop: CASNLRGGFLGTEAFF. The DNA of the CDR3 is TGTGCCAGCAACTTAAGGGGAGGGTTCTTGGGCACTGAAGCTTTCTTT.

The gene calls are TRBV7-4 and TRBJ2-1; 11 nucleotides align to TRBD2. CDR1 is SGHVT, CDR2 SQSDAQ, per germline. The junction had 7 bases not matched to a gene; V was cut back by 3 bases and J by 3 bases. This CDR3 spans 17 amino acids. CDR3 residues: CASSLVGLAAFYNEQFF. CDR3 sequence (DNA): TGTGCCAGCAGCTTGGTGGGACTAGCGGCCTTCTACAATGAGCAGTTCTTC.